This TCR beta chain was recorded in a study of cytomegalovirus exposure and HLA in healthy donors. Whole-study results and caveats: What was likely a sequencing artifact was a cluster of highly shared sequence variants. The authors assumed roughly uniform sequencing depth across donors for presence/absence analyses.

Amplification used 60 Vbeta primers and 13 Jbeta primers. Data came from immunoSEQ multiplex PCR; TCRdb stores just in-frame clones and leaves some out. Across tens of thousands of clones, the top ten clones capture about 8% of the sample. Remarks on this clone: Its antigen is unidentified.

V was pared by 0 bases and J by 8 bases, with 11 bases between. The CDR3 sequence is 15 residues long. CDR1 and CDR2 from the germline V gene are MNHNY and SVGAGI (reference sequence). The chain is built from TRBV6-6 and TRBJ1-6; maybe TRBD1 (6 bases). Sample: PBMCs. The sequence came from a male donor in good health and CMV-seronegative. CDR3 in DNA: TGTGCCAGCAGTTACTCTGGACAGACGGATTCACCCCTCCACTTT. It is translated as CASSYSGQTDSPLHF.